This T cell receptor beta chain was documented in a study of T cell responses to AZD1222 COVID-19 vaccine. Study conclusions and caveats: As reported, nearly half of all spike-specific TCRs target variant regions that are unmutated. Spike as a whole was targeted by vaccine-associated CD4 TCRs, dominant at 160-218 and 743-854.

This table comes from immunoSEQ multiplex PCR, and its TCRdb copy is limited to in-frame clones, with some not included. The sample contains over 95,000 clones, nearly 90% of which appear only once. Germline CDR1 and CDR2: SNHLY and FYNNEI. CDR3 length: 14 residues. J was trimmed by 7 bases and V by 5 bases; bases with no gene match: 5. For this clone: Its antigen is undetermined.

Source: peripheral blood, taken on day 0 of AZD1222 vaccination. The sequence came from an adult in good health. The chain recombines TRBV2 with TRBJ1-6; 7 positions match TRBD1. CDR3 sequence (DNA): TGTGCCAGCAGTCCGGGACAGTTCAATTCACCCCTCCACTTT. Translation: CASSPGQFNSPLHF. Supplemented by reference TRBV2 and TRBJ1-6, the full variable domain reads EPEVTQTPSHQVTQMGQEVILRCVPISNHLYFYWYRQILGQKVEFLVSFYNNEISEKSEIFDDQFSVERPDGSNFTLKIRSTKLEDSAMYFCASSPGQFNSPLHFGNGTRLTVT.